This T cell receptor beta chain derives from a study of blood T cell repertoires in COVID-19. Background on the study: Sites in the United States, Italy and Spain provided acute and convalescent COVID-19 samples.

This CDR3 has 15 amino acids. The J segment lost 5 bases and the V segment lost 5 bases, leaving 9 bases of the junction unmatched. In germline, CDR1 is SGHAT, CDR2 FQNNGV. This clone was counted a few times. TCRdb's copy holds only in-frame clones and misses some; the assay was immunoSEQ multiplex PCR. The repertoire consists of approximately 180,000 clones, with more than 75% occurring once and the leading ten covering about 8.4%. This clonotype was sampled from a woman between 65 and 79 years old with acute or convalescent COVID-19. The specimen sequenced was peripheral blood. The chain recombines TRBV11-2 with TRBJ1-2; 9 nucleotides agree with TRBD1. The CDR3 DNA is TGTGCCAGCAGCCCCCCTTCGGGACAGGGATATGGCTACACCTTC. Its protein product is CASSPPSGQGYGYTF.